These T cell receptor beta chains were read from a single sample in a study of cytomegalovirus exposure and HLA in healthy donors. Sequenced by immunoSEQ multiplex PCR; TCRdb stores in-frame clones only, minus some. The data show around 170,000 clones, around 80% seen once. The sequenced sample consisted of PBMCs. These receptor sequences come from a man between 35 and 55 years old in good health and CMV-seropositive. Each CDR3 is given with its conserved first and last residue. D genes are given only for firm matches. Not every row has a clone size; where given, it reads once, few, many or a size class.

>TRBJ1-5|TRBV7-9|NA|NA
CASSLGGLNQPQHF
TGTGCCAGCAGCTTAGGGGGGCTGAATCAGCCCCAGCATTTT
>TRBJ1-2|TRBV29-1|NA|NA
CSVEGRNGYTF
TGCAGCGTTGAGGGCAGGAATGGCTACACCTTC
>TRBJ1-1|TRBV4-1|NA|few
CASSHVQTGNTEAFF
TGCGCCAGCAGCCATGTTCAAACGGGAAACACTGAAGCTTTCTTT
>TRBJ2-7|TRBV27|NA|once
CASSFSVRGSSYEQYF
NA
>TRBJ1-2|TRBV29-1|NA|NA
CSVETPTGSFYGYTF
TGCAGCGTTGAAACCCCGACAGGTAGTTTCTATGGCTACACCTTC
>TRBJ1-3|TRBV7-2|NA|NA
CASSSVGNTIYF
TGTGCCAGCAGCTCCGTCGGAAACACCATATATTTT
>TRBJ2-2|TRBV7-6|NA|NA
CASSPRAGELFF
TGTGCCAGCAGCCCCCGGGCCGGGGAGCTGTTTTTT
>TRBJ1-3|TRBV7-9|TRBD1|NA
CASSRDRVGNTIYF
TGTGCCAGCAGCCGGGACAGGGTAGGAAACACCATATATTTT
>TRBJ2-5|TRBV30|TRBD2|NA
CAWSVRSGGGKTQYF
TGTGCCTGGAGTGTACGTAGCGGGGGGGGGAAGACCCAGTACTTC
>TRBJ1-1|TRBV14|TRBD1|NA
CASSQGTGNTEAFF
TGTGCCAGCAGCCAAGGGACAGGGAACACTGAAGCTTTCTTT
>TRBJ2-1|TRBV5-4|NA|NA
CASSFGGANEQFF
TGTGCCAGCAGCTTTGGGGGGGCTAATGAGCAGTTCTTC
>TRBJ1-2|TRBV11-1|NA|NA
CASSPRDKPSYGYTF
TGTGCCAGCAGCCCACGGGACAAGCCGTCCTATGGCTACACCTTC
>TRBJ2-7|TRBV18|TRBD2|once
CASSPPREVSYEQYF
TGTGCCAGCTCACCACCCCGGGAGGTCTCCTACGAGCAGTACTTC
>TRBJ2-1|TRBV27|TRBD2|NA
CASSSSLPGLAGPSRSEQFF
TGTGCCAGCAGTTCATCCCTCCCGGGACTAGCGGGGCCTTCCCGGAGTGAGCAGTTCTTC
>TRBJ2-7|TRBV7-2|NA|few
CASSLAGMGRYYEQYF
TGTGCCAGCAGCTTAGCGGGTATGGGCAGGTACTACGAGCAGTACTTC
>TRBJ2-1|TRBV2|TRBD2|NA
CASSVASGRTSGGEQFF
TGTGCCAGCAGTGTCGCCTCGGGGCGGACTAGCGGGGGGGAGCAGTTCTTC